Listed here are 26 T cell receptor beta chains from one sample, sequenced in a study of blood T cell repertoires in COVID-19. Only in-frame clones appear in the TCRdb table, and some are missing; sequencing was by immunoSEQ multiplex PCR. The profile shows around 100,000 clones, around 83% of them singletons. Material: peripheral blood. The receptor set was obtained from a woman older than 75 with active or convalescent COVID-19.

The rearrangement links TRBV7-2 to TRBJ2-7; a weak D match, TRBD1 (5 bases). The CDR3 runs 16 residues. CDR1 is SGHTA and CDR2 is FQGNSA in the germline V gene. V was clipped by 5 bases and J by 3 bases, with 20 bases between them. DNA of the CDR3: TGTGCCAGCAGCCCAGAGGTGGACACCCACCGCTACGAGCAGTACTTC. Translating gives CASSPEVDTHRYEQYF.

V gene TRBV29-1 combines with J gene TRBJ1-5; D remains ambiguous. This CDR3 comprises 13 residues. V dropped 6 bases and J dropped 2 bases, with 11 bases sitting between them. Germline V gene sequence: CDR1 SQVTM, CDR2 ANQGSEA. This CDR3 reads CSVREGGNQPQHF. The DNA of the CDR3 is TGCAGCGTGAGGGAGGGAGGCAATCAGCCCCAGCATTTT.

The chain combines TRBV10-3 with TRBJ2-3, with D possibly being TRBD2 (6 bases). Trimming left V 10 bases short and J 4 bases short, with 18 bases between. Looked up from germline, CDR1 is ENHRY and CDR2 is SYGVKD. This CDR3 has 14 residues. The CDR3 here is CATGRGLDADTQYF. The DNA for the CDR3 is TGTGCCACCGGGAGAGGGCTCGATGCAGATACGCAGTATTTT.

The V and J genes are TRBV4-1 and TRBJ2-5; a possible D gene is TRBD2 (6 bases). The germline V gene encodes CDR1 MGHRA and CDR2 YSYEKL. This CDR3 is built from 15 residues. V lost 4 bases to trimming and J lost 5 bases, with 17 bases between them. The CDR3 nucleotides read TGCGCCAGCAGCCTCCCATTCGGGGGTGACGAGACCCAGTACTTC. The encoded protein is CASSLPFGGDETQYF.

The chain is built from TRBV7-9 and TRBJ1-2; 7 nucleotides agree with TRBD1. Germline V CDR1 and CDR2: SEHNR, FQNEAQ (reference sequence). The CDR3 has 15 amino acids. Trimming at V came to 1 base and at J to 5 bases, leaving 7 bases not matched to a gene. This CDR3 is CASSLVQGYFYGYTF. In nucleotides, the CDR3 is TGTGCCAGCAGCTTAGTACAGGGGTACTTTTATGGCTACACCTTC.

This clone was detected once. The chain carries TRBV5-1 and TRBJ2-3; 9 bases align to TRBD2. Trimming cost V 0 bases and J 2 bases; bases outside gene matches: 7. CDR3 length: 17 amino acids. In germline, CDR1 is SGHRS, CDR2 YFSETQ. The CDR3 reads CASSLAKAGGFTDTQYF. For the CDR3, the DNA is TGCGCCAGCAGCTTGGCCAAGGCGGGAGGGTTCACAGATACGCAGTATTTT.

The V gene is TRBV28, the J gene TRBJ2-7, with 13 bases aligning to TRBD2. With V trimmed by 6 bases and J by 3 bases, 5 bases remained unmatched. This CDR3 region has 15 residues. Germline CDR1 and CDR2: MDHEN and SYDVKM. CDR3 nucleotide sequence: TGTGCCAGCAGCCTGACTAGCGGGGGGATCTACGAGCAGTACTTC. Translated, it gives CASSLTSGGIYEQYF.

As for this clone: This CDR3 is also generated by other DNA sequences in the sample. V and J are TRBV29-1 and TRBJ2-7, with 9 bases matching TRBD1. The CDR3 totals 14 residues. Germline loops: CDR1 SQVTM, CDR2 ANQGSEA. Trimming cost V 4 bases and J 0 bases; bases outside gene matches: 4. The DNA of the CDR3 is TGCAGCGTTGTGGGACAGGGTAGCTCCTACGAGCAGTACTTC. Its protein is CSVVGQGSSYEQYF.

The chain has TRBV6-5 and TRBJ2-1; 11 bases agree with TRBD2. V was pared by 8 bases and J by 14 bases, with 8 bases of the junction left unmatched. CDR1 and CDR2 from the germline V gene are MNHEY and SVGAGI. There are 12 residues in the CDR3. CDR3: CASATSGARKFF. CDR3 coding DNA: TGTGCCAGCGCGACTAGCGGGGCGCGAAAGTTCTTC.

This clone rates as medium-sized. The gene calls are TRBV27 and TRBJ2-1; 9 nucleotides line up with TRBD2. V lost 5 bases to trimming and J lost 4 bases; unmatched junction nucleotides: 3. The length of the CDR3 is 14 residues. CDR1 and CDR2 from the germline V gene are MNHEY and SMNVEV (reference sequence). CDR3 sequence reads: CASSPSGKYNEQFF. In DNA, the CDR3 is TGTGCCAGCAGTCCTAGCGGGAAGTACAATGAGCAGTTCTTC.

In DNA, the CDR3 is TGTGCCAGCAGCCCCCGACAGGCCCCTGAAAAACTGTTTTTT. Encoded protein: CASSPRQAPEKLFF. The V gene is TRBV3-1 (or the pseudogene TRBV3-2), the J gene TRBJ1-4, with D possibly TRBD1 on 6 matching bases. The CDR3 runs to 14 residues. Germline lookup yields CDR1 LGHDT and CDR2 YNNKEL (reference sequence). V was pared by 4 bases and J by 7 bases, with 13 bases between.

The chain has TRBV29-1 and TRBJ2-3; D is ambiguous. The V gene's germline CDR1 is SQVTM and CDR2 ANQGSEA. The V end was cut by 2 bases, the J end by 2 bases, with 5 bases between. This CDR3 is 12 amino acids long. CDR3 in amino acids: CSVEHFTDTQYF. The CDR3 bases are TGCAGCGTTGAACATTTCACAGATACGCAGTATTTT.

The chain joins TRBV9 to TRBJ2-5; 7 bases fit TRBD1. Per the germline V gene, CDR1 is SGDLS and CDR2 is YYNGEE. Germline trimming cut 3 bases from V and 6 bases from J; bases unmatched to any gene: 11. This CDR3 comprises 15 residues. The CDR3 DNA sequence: TGTGCCAGCAGCGCCCCGGGACAGCTCCGCCAGACCCAGTACTTC. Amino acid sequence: CASSAPGQLRQTQYF. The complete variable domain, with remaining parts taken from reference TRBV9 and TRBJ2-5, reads DSGVTQTPKHLITATGQRVTLRCSPRSGDLSVYWYQQSLDQGLQFLIQYYNGEERAKGNILERFSAQQFPDLHSELNLSSLELGDSALYFCASSAPGQLRQTQYFGPGTRLLVL.

Here the CDR3 reads CASSLDRTTSGNTIYF. In DNA form, the CDR3 reads TGTGCCAGCAGCTTAGACAGGACAACCTCTGGAAACACCATATATTTT. The chain uses TRBV11-2 and TRBJ1-3; possibly TRBD1 for D (5 bases). CDR1 and CDR2 from the germline V gene are SGHAT and FQNNGV. Trimming took off 0 bases at V and 0 bases at J, with 9 bases between the two ends. This CDR3 has 16 residues.

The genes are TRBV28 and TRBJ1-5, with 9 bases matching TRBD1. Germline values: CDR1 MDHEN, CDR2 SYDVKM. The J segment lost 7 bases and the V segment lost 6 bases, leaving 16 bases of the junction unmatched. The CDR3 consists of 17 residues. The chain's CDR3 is CASSLWGTGFIVQPQHF. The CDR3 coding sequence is TGTGCCAGCAGCTTGTGGGGGACAGGGTTCATCGTCCAGCCCCAGCATTTT.

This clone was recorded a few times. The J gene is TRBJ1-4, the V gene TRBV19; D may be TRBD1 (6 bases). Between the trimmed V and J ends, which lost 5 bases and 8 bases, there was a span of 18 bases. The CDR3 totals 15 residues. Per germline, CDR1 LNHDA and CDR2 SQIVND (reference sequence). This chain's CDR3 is CASSALTGLGEKLFF. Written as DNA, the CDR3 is TGTGCCAGTAGTGCCCTGACAGGCCTCGGGGAAAAACTGTTTTTT.

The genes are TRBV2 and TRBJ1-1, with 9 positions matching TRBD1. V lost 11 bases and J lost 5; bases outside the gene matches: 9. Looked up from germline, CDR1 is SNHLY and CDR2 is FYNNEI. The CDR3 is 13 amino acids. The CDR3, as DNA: TGTGCCCCAAAGGACAGGGGAAGGACTGAAGCTTTCTTT. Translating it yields CAPKDRGRTEAFF.

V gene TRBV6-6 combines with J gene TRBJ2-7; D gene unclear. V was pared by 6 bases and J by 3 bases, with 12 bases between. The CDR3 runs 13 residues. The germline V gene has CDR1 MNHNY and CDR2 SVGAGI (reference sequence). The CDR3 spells CASSPSGVYEQYF. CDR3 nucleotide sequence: TGTGCCAGCAGCCCCTCGGGTGTCTACGAGCAGTACTTC.

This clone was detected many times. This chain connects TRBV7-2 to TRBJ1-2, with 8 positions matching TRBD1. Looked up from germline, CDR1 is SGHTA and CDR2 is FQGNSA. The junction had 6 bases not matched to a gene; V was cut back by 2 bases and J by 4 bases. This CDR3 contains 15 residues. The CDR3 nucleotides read TGTGCCAGCAGCTTAAATCAGGGGGCGGTCTATGGCTACACCTTC. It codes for CASSLNQGAVYGYTF.

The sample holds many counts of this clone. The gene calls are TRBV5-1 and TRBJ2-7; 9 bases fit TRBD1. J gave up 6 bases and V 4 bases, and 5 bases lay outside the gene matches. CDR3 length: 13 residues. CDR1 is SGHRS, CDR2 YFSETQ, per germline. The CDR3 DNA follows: TGCGCCAGCAGCATACAGGGGGCGGGCGAGCAGTACTTC. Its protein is CASSIQGAGEQYF.

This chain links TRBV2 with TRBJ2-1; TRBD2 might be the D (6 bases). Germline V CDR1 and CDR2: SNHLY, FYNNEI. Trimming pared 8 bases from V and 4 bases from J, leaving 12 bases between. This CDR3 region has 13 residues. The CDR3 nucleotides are TGTGCCAGCTTAGCGGCTTTGTACAATGAGCAGTTCTTC. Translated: CASLAALYNEQFF.

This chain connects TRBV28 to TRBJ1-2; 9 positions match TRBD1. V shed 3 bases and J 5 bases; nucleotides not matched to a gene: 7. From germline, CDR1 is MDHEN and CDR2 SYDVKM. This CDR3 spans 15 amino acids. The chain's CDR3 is CASSFELQGAYGYTF. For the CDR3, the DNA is TGTGCCAGCAGTTTTGAATTACAGGGGGCGTATGGCTACACCTTC.

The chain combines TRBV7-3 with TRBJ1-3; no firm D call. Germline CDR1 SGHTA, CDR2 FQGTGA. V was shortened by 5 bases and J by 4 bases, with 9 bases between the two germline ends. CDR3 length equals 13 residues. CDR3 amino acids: CASSRSSGNTIYF. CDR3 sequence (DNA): TGTGCCAGCAGCCGTTCTTCCGGAAACACCATATATTTT. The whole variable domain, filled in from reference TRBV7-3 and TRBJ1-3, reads GAGVSQTPSNKVTEKGKYVELRCDPISGHTALYWYRQSLGQGPEFLIYFQGTGAADDSGLPNDRFFAVRPEGSVSTLKIQRTERGDSAVYLCASSRSSGNTIYFGEGSWLTVV.

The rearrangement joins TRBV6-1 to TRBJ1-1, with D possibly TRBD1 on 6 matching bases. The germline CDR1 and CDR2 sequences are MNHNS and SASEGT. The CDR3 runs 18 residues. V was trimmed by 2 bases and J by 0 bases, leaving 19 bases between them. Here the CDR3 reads CASSESQLTGTLNTEAFF. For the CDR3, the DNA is TGTGCCAGCAGTGAATCCCAATTGACAGGCACCTTGAACACTGAAGCTTTCTTT.

The CDR3 DNA reads TGTGCCAGCAGCGGACAGGGGCTTCTTAATTCACCCCTCCACTTT. Protein product: CASSGQGLLNSPLHF. The rearrangement uses TRBV2 and TRBJ1-6, with 9 nucleotides matching TRBD1. The CDR3 contains 15 residues. V was pared by 6 bases and J by 6 bases, with 6 bases of the junction left unmatched. The germline CDR1 and CDR2 sequences are SNHLY and FYNNEI.

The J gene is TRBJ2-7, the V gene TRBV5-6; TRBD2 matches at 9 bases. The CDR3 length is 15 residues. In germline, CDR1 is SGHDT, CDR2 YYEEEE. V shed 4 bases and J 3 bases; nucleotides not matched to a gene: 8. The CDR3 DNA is TGTGCCAGCAGCCGACTAGCGGAGACTTTCTACGAGCAGTACTTC. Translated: CASSRLAETFYEQYF.